The 4 T cell receptor beta chains in this list originate from one sample, sequenced in a study of blood T cells in healthy people across ages. A sample-barcoded 5' primer and a J-beta primer mix were used in a second PCR of roughly 7 to 11 cycles. TCRdb re-called the 5' RACE reads through MiXCR, storing one row per CDR3 protein. The sample holds around 800,000 distinct CDR3 sequences, around half seen once. Sample: blood. Receptors were obtained from a man older than 75 in good health.

This clonotype was detected a few times. This chain uses TRBV7-9 with TRBJ2-5, with 7 nucleotides matching TRBD2. This CDR3 region has 10 residues. CDR1 SEHNR and CDR2 FQNEAQ come from the germline V gene (reference sequence). The CDR3 loop is CAAGRETQYF. As DNA, the CDR3 is TGTGCAGCGGGGAGGGAGACCCAGTACTTC.

The gene calls are TRBV4-2 and TRBJ2-7; D assignment may be TRBD1 or TRBD2 (5 bases each). The germline V gene encodes CDR1 LGHNA and CDR2 YNFKEQ. Trimming took off 4 bases at V and 3 bases at J, with 19 bases between the two ends. The CDR3 runs 16 residues. CDR3 amino acids: CASSLTSGSVIYEQYF. The CDR3 DNA follows: TGTGCCAGCAGCCTCACCTCAGGGAGCGTGATCTACGAGCAGTACTTC.

The chain carries TRBV12-3 or TRBV12-4 and TRBJ2-5; the D call may be TRBD1 or TRBD2 (5 bases each). Trimming removed 6 bases at V and 3 bases at J, with 17 bases between. CDR3 length: 15 residues. CDR3 protein: CASRWDGWGEETQYF. In nucleotides, the CDR3 is TGTGCCAGCAGGTGGGACGGCTGGGGAGAAGAGACCCAGTACTTC.

This clonotype was recorded a few times. This rearrangement joins TRBV3-1 to TRBJ2-1, with D perhaps TRBD2 (6 bases). The germline V and J ends were trimmed by 4 bases and 10 bases, with 20 bases remaining between them. Germline CDR1 is LGHDT and CDR2 is YNNKEL (reference sequence). This CDR3 contains 15 residues. CDR3 loop: CASSRNENSGREQFF. As DNA, the CDR3 is TGTGCCAGCAGCCGAAACGAAAATAGCGGTCGGGAGCAGTTCTTC.